Below are 8 T cell receptor beta chains sequenced from a single sample in a study of cytomegalovirus exposure and HLA in healthy donors. With 60 Vbeta and 13 Jbeta primers, the PCR was carried out. Assay used: immunoSEQ multiplex PCR; TCRdb lists only in-frame clones, some missing. The sample includes about 200,000 clones, roughly three quarters of them seen just once. Sequenced sample: PBMCs. These receptors came from a male donor in good health and CMV-seropositive.

V gene TRBV4-2 combines with J gene TRBJ2-3; 7 bases are shared with TRBD2. Losses at the gene ends were 1 base for V and 1 base for J; bases not matched to a gene: 5. The germline V gene encodes CDR1 LGHNA and CDR2 YNFKEQ. This CDR3 comprises 16 residues. CDR3 amino acids: CASSQGAGEGTDTQYF. CDR3 nucleotide sequence: TGTGCCAGCAGCCAAGGGGCGGGGGAGGGCACAGATACGCAGTATTTT.

The rearrangement uses TRBV19 and TRBJ1-2, with D maybe TRBD1 (6 bases). Germline CDR1 LNHDA, CDR2 SQIVND (reference sequence). CDR3 length equals 13 residues. Trimming left V 3 bases short and J 7 bases short, with 12 bases between. The CDR3 DNA reads TGTGCCAGTAGTATTCCAGGGGTTAGTGGCTACACCTTC. Translation gives CASSIPGVSGYTF.

CDR3 sequence (DNA): TGTGCCAGCAGCCAAGTCTCGCTAGCCCTAGACAATGAGCAGTTCTTC. It specifies CASSQVSLALDNEQFF. The chain has TRBV4-2 and TRBJ2-1; D is possibly TRBD2 (5 bases). The CDR3 runs to 16 residues. V gave up 1 base and J gave up 5 bases, with 15 bases separating them. The germline V gene has CDR1 LGHNA and CDR2 YNFKEQ.

The chain uses TRBV5-1 and TRBJ2-7; D perhaps matches TRBD2 (6 bases). This CDR3 has 14 residues. V was pared by 0 bases and J by 1 base, with 8 bases between. Per the germline V gene, CDR1 is SGHRS and CDR2 is YFSETQ. The CDR3 here is CASSLGGTSYEQYF. The CDR3 nucleotides read TGCGCCAGCAGCTTGGGAGGGACTTCCTACGAGCAGTACTTC. The full variable domain, with the rest looked up from reference TRBV5-1 and TRBJ2-7, is KAGVTQTPRYLIKTRGQQVTLSCSPISGHRSVSWYQQTPGQGLQFLFEYFSETQRNKGNFPGRFSGRQFSNSRSEMNVSTLELGDSALYLCASSLGGTSYEQYFGPGTRLTVT.

The chain uses TRBV6-5 and TRBJ1-2; 7 nucleotides line up with TRBD1. Losses at the gene ends were 6 bases for V and 0 bases for J; bases not matched to a gene: 7. The CDR3 is 15 amino acids. Germline CDR1 and CDR2: MNHEY and SVGAGI. The CDR3 sequence is CASRSGQSPNYGYTF. CDR3 DNA: TGTGCCAGCAGGTCGGGACAGTCCCCTAACTATGGCTACACCTTC.

This clone has just a few counts. J is TRBJ2-5 and V is TRBV2, with D hard to call. CDR1 and CDR2 from the germline V gene are SNHLY and FYNNEI. The CDR3 is made up of 15 amino acids. The V end was cut by 4 bases, the J end by 2 bases, with 14 bases between. In DNA form, the CDR3 reads TGTGCCAGCAGTGGATCCCTTCACCGGCAAGAGACCCAGTACTTC. Amino acids: CASSGSLHRQETQYF.

This clone was seen a single time. The V and J genes are TRBV25-1 and TRBJ2-7; D call uncertain. V was clipped by 3 bases and J by 7 bases, with 10 bases between them. The CDR3 contains 12 residues. Germline CDR1 MGHDK, CDR2 SYGVNS. The CDR3 here is CASSEVGEEQYF. The CDR3, as DNA: TGTGCCAGCAGTGAGGTTGGAGAGGAGCAGTACTTC.

The J gene is TRBJ2-7, the V gene TRBV4-2; 8 nucleotides align to TRBD2. Per the germline V gene, CDR1 is LGHNA and CDR2 is YNFKEQ. The V and J ends lost 1 base and 5 bases, in that order; junction bases with no gene match: 13. CDR3 length equals 17 residues. The CDR3 here is CASSQVASGLAYHEQYF. The CDR3 region has the DNA TGTGCCAGCAGCCAAGTTGCGAGTGGACTAGCTTACCACGAGCAGTACTTC.